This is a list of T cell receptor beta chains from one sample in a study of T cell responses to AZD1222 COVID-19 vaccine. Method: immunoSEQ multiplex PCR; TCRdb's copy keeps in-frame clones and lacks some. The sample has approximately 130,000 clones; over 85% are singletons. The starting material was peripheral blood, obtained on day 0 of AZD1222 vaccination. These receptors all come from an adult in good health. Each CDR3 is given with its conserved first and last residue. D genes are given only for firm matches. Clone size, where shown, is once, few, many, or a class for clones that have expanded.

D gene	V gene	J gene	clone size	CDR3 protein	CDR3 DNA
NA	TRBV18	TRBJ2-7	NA	CASHSGTSSYEQYF	TGTGCCAGCCATTCCGGGACGAGCTCCTACGAGCAGTACTTC
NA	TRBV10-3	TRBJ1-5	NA	CAISEFGQNSNQPQHF	TGTGCCATCAGTGAATTTGGGCAGAATAGCAATCAGCCCCAGCATTTT
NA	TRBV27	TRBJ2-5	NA	CASSLSRNTYQETQYF	TGTGCCAGCAGTTTATCGCGGAACACCTACCAAGAGACCCAGTACTTC
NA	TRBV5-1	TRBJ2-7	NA	CASSPGNSYEQYF	TGCGCCAGCAGCCCCGGTAACTCCTACGAGCAGTACTTC
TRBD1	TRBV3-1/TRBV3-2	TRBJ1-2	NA	CASSQQPTGTGHGYTF	TGTGCCAGCAGCCAACAACCTACCGGGACAGGGCATGGCTACACCTTC
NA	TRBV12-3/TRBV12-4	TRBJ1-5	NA	CASSLSWQPQHF	TGTGCCAGCAGTTTATCGTGGCAGCCCCAGCATTTT
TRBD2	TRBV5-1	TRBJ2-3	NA	CASSRGGGDTQYF	TGCGCCAGCAGCAGGGGCGGGGGAGATACGCAGTATTTT
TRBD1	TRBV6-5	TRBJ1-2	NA	CASSYSGQGLRGYTF	TGTGCCAGCAGTTACTCAGGACAGGGACTACGGGGCTACACCTTC
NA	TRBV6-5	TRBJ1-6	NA	CASSYSAQGYGSPLHF	TGTGCCAGCAGTTACTCGGCCCAGGGATATGGATCACCCCTCCACTTT
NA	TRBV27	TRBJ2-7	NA	CASSLSRGPYEQYF	TGTGCCAGCAGTTTATCGCGGGGGCCCTACGAGCAGTACTTC
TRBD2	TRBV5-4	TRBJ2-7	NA	CASSLWLGERENMYF	TGTGCCAGCAGTCTTTGGCTTGGGGAGCGGGAGAATATGTACTTC
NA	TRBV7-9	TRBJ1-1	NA	CASSPLGGGTEAFF	TGTGCCAGCAGCCCCCTGGGGGGAGGAACTGAAGCTTTCTTT
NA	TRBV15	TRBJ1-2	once	CATSRSGGDYGYTF	TGTGCCACCAGCAGGAGCGGGGGTGACTATGGCTACACCTTC